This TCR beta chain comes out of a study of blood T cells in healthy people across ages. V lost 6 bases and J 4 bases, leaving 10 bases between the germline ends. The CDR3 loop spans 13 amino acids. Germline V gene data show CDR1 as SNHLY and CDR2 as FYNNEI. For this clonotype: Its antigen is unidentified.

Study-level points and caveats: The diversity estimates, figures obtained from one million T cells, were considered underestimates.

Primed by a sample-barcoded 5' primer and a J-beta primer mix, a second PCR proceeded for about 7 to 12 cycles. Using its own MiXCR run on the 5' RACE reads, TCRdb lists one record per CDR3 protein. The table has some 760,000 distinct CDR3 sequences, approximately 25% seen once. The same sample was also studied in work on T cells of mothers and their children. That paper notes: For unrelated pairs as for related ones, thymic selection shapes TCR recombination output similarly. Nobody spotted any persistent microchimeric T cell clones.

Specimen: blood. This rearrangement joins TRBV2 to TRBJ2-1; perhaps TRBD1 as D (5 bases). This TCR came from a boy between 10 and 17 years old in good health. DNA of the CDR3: TGTGCCAGCAGAGAGACAGTTTACAATGAGCAGTTCTTC. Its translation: CASRETVYNEQFF.